Sequencing of this T cell receptor (beta chain) was carried out in a study of blood T cell repertoires in COVID-19. This clone came up once. The germline CDR1 and CDR2 sequences are SGHNT and YYREEE (reference sequence). J lost 4 bases, V lost 2 bases, and 10 bases had no gene match. The CDR3 is made up of 16 amino acids. TCRdb's copy holds only in-frame clones and misses some; the assay was immunoSEQ multiplex PCR. The sample contains about 60,000 clones, roughly 84% of which appear only once. The clonotype was recovered from a man between 60 and 75 years old with COVID-19, enrolled during active disease. The rearrangement joins TRBV5-4 to TRBJ2-3, with 7 bases fitting TRBD2. Sequenced input: peripheral blood. CDR3 DNA sequence: TGTGCCAGCAGCTTAGCGGGAACTTTAGTTGCAGATACGCAGTATTTT. Residues: CASSLAGTLVADTQYF. Complete variable domain (other parts from reference TRBV5-4 and TRBJ2-3): ETGVTQSPTHLIKTRGQQVTLRCSSQSGHNTVSWYQQALGQGPQFIFQYYREEENGRGNFPPRFSGLQFPNYSSELNVNALELDDSALYLCASSLAGTLVADTQYFGPGTRLTVL.